These T cell receptor beta chains were read from a single sample in a study of blood T cell repertoires in COVID-19. Profiled with immunoSEQ multiplex PCR; TCRdb holds only in-frame clones, not every one. The sample comprises about 120,000 clones, more than 70% of which are singletons, and 1% to 1.5% rests with the top ten. Sequencing was done on a sample of peripheral blood. The source of these receptors is a woman older than 75 with acute or convalescent COVID-19. Each CDR3 is given with its conserved first and last residue. The D gene is left open where the match is weak. The size field is filled for only some rows; it gives once, few, many or a size class.

cdr3_aa cdr3_nt j_call clone_size v_call d_call
CASSQHPQGTRSGANVLTF TGTGCCAGCAGCCAACACCCACAGGGGACCCGCTCTGGGGCCAACGTCCTGACTTTC TRBJ2-6 - TRBV3-1/TRBV3-2 TRBD1
CASSQNRGGYTF TGTGCCAGCAGTCAAAACAGGGGCGGCTACACCTTC TRBJ1-2 - TRBV6-2/TRBV6-3 TRBD1
CASSNREHYGYTF TGTGCCAGCTCAAACAGGGAGCACTATGGCTACACCTTC TRBJ1-2 - TRBV18 -
CASTDLGNGGNEQFF TGTGCCAGCACGGACCTAGGTAACGGGGGGAATGAGCAGTTCTTC TRBJ2-1 - TRBV6-6 TRBD2
CASSPKRGDNNEQFF TGTGCCAGCAGCCCAAAGCGGGGGGATAACAATGAGCAGTTCTTC TRBJ2-1 - TRBV7-2 TRBD2
CATFGREGEKLFF TGTGCCACCTTCGGGCGGGAGGGTGAAAAACTGTTTTTT TRBJ1-4 - TRBV6-6 -
CASSLKSGGQGPRGYTF TGTGCCAGCAGCCTCAAAAGTGGGGGACAGGGGCCCCGCGGCTACACCTTC TRBJ1-2 - TRBV3-1/TRBV3-2 TRBD1
CASSKGQGAEYYGYTF TGTGCCAGCAGCAAAGGACAGGGGGCGGAGTACTATGGCTACACCTTC TRBJ1-2 - TRBV7-6 TRBD1
CASSLDRANTGELFF TGCGCCAGCAGCTTGGACAGAGCGAACACCGGGGAGCTGTTTTTT TRBJ2-2 - TRBV5-1 -
CATSSDYTNEKLFF TGTGCCACCAGCAGCGACTACACTAATGAAAAACTGTTTTTT TRBJ1-4 few TRBV15 -
CASSLRGEVTEAFF TGCGCCAGCAGCTTAAGGGGCGAGGTCACTGAAGCTTTCTTT TRBJ1-1 - TRBV5-1 -
CASSPVPYNEQFF TGTGCCAGCAGCCCCGTTCCTTACAATGAGCAGTTCTTC TRBJ2-1 - TRBV7-3 -
CASRRGSSYNSPLHF TGTGCCAGCAGAAGGGGCAGCTCCTATAATTCACCCCTCCACTTT TRBJ1-6 - TRBV5-5 -
CASSQEWTSGQETQYF TGCGCCAGCAGCCAAGAATGGACTAGCGGACAAGAGACCCAGTACTTC TRBJ2-5 - TRBV4-1 TRBD2
CASSKWLAGFSPFF TGTGCCAGCAGTAAGTGGCTAGCGGGATTCAGCCCATTCTTC TRBJ2-1 - TRBV27 TRBD2
CSANRDRGPYNEQFF TGCAGCGCTAACCGGGACAGGGGTCCCTACAATGAGCAGTTCTTC TRBJ2-1 once TRBV29-1 TRBD1
CASSASQFNQPQHF TGTGCCAGCAGCGCGTCTCAGTTCAATCAGCCCCAGCATTTT TRBJ1-5 - TRBV9 -
CASRGPGVMNTEAFF TGTGCCAGCAGGGGCCCAGGGGTGATGAACACTGAAGCTTTCTTT TRBJ1-1 - TRBV2 -
CASSVGRDRGTDTQYF TGTGCCAGCAGCGTCGGACGGGACAGGGGTACAGATACGCAGTATTTT TRBJ2-3 - TRBV9 TRBD1
CASSSRERYTEAFF TGTGCCAGCAGTTCCAGGGAAAGGTACACTGAAGCTTTCTTT TRBJ1-1 - TRBV6-5 -
CAIRPGQGKGTDTQYF TGTGCCATCAGACCGGGACAGGGTAAGGGGACAGATACGCAGTATTTT TRBJ2-3 - TRBV10-3 TRBD1
CASSLDGGTDTQYF TGTGCCAGCAGCTTGGACGGAGGCACAGATACGCAGTATTTT TRBJ2-3 - TRBV5-4 -
CASSARSGGNTGELFF TGTGCCAGCAGCGCGAGGAGTGGAGGGAACACCGGGGAGCTGTTTTTT TRBJ2-2 - TRBV9 -
CASSSGTSGGVYF TGTGCCAGCAGCTCCGGGACTAGCGGGGGTGTGTACTTC TRBJ2-7 - TRBV7-2 TRBD2
CASSLGVNSPLHF TGTGCCAGCTCACTAGGGGTCAATTCACCCCTCCACTTT TRBJ1-6 - TRBV18 -
CASSYSGQGVKNIQYF TGTGCCAGCAGTTACTCGGGACAGGGGGTCAAAAACATTCAGTACTTC TRBJ2-4 - TRBV6-5 TRBD1
CASSRQYMNTEAFF TGTGCCAGCAGTCGACAGTACATGAACACTGAAGCTTTCTTT TRBJ1-1 - TRBV6-2/TRBV6-3 -
CASSITSLGETQYF TGTGCCAGTAGTATAACGAGCCTCGGGGAGACCCAGTACTTC TRBJ2-5 - TRBV19 -
CASSLLPGSSGNEQFF TGCGCCAGCAGCCTGCTACCCGGGAGTTCGGGAAATGAGCAGTTCTTC TRBJ2-1 few TRBV5-1 -
CASSASSYEQYF TGTGCCAGCAGCGCCAGCTCCTACGAGCAGTACTTC TRBJ2-7 - TRBV7-9 -
CASSLVAAGVRNIQYF TGTGCCAGCAGCTTAGTGGCGGCGGGGGTTCGGAACATTCAGTACTTC TRBJ2-4 - TRBV7-2 TRBD2
CASKKRQGTYEQYF TGTGCCAGTAAAAAGAGACAGGGCACCTACGAGCAGTACTTC TRBJ2-7 - TRBV19 TRBD1
CASSGQWPKGDNEQFF TGTGCCAGTAGTGGCCAGTGGCCCAAGGGGGACAATGAGCAGTTCTTC TRBJ2-1 - TRBV19 -
CASSPSSGFQPQHF TGTGCCAGCTCACCATCCTCAGGGTTTCAGCCCCAGCATTTT TRBJ1-5 - TRBV18 -
CASSVGKLAAEQFF TGTGCCAGCAGTGTCGGGAAACTAGCGGCTGAGCAGTTCTTC TRBJ2-1 - TRBV2 TRBD2
CASSLETVANTGELFF TGCGCCAGCAGCTTGGAGACAGTCGCGAACACCGGGGAGCTGTTTTTT TRBJ2-2 - TRBV5-1 -
CASSLAPGEQFF TGTGCCAGCAGCTTGGCTCCGGGTGAGCAGTTCTTC TRBJ2-1 - TRBV5-6 -
CAISESGASYEQYF TGTGCCATCAGTGAGTCTGGAGCATCCTACGAGCAGTACTTC TRBJ2-7 - TRBV10-3 -
CASAAGTGNTEAFF TGTGCCAGTGCAGCCGGGACAGGGAACACTGAAGCTTTCTTT TRBJ1-1 - TRBV28 TRBD1
CASSERDWSTDTQYF TGTGCCAGCAGCGAACGGGACTGGAGCACAGATACGCAGTATTTT TRBJ2-3 - TRBV6-2/TRBV6-3 -
CASSTRDLIYEQFF TGTGCCAGCTCAACCCGGGACTTAATCTATGAGCAGTTCTTC TRBJ2-1 - TRBV18 -
CASRPISGGATDTQYF TGTGCCAGCAGACCGATTAGCGGGGGGGCGACAGATACGCAGTATTTT TRBJ2-3 - TRBV4-2 TRBD2
CASSLRAGLTGEQYF TGTGCCAGCAGCTTAAGGGCGGGACTAACTGGGGAGCAGTACTTC TRBJ2-7 - TRBV7-2 TRBD2
CASSLGSVEYEQYF TGTGCCAGCAGCTTAGGGTCGGTAGAATACGAGCAGTACTTC TRBJ2-7 few TRBV7-2 -
CATNPTSGRGEQFF TGTGCCACCAACCCGACTAGCGGGAGAGGGGAGCAGTTCTTC TRBJ2-1 - TRBV15 TRBD2
CASSGRDREVGGYTF TGTGCCAGTAGCGGCCGGGACAGGGAGGTAGGAGGCTACACCTTC TRBJ1-2 - TRBV19 TRBD1